The TCR beta chain described here comes from a study of blood T cell repertoires in COVID-19. Overall study context: Samples of COVID-19 (acute and convalescent) were obtained from the United States, Italy and Spain.

Trimming took 6 bases from V and 2 from J; bases not matched to a gene: 6. The germline gives CDR1 SGHTA, CDR2 FQGNSA. The CDR3 runs 15 residues. In the original analysis: Amplification of reference gene primers provided the estimated nucleated cell counts. TCRdb's table, derived via immunoSEQ multiplex PCR, lists solely in-frame clones and lacks some. V and J calls and clone size come straight from that table; D and trimming were deduced from the DNA. The repertoire includes 150,000 to 180,000 clones, roughly 84% of them detected once, and 9.5% to 13% sits in the top ten. Patients at the Seattle site were enrolled during active infection and followed longitudinally.

The source is a woman aged 55 to 70 with COVID-19, enrolled during active disease. V is TRBV7-2 and J is TRBJ1-1, with 10 bases that match TRBD1. Input material: peripheral blood. In DNA form, the CDR3 reads TGTGCCAGCAGGCTAGACAGGGGGCTAAACACTGAAGCTTTCTTT. Its translation is CASRLDRGLNTEAFF.